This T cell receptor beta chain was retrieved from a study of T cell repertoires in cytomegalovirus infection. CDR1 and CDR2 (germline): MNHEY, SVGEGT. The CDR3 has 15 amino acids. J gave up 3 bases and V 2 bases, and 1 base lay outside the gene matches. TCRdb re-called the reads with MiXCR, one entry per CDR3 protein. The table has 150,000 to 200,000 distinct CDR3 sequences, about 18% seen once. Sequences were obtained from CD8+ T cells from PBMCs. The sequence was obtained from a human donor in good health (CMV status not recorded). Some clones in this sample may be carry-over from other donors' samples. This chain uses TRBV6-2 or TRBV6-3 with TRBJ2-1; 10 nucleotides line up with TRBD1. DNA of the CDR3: TGTGCCAGCAGTTACGGGGACAGGGGCTACAATGAGCAGTTCTTC. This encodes CASSYGDRGYNEQFF.